The rows below give T cell receptor beta chains drawn from one sample of a study of OX40 agonist ivuxolimab in advanced cancers. Produced via immunoSEQ multiplex PCR; TCRdb's table is partial and in-frame only. This table has just over 14,000 clones, more than 80% appearing once. Sequences were derived from CD4+ or CD8+ T cells sorted from blood, sampled in a trial of the OX40 agonist ivuxolimab. These receptors were collected from an adult with an advanced solid tumor such as melanoma, head and neck, liver or kidney cancer. CDR3s include the opening cysteine and the closing phenylalanine or tryptophan. D genes are given only for firm matches. A clone size is listed for some rows: how often the clone was seen (once, few, many), or a class if it is expanded.

>TRBJ2-2|TRBV28|NA|NA
TGTGCCAGCAGTTTGCAGGGCGGCACCGGGGAGCTGTTTTTT
CASSLQGGTGELFF
>TRBJ2-7|TRBV10-3|NA|NA
TGTGCCATCAGTGACGCGGGCGGCTACGAGCAGTACTTC
CAISDAGGYEQYF
>TRBJ1-3|TRBV9|NA|TRBD1
TGTGCCAGCAGCGTTTCGGACAGGTCTGGAAACACCATATATTTT
CASSVSDRSGNTIYF
>TRBJ1-1|TRBV19|once|NA
TGTGCCATGAGGACAGCGAACACTGAAGCTTTCTTT
CAMRTANTEAFF
>TRBJ2-7|TRBV19|NA|NA
TGTGCCAGTAGTATGGCGGCGGTCCCCTACGAGCAGTACTTC
CASSMAAVPYEQYF
>TRBJ2-7|TRBV9|NA|TRBD2
TGTGCCAGCAGCGGGCCTAGCGGGACTGCCTACGAGCAGTACTTC
CASSGPSGTAYEQYF
>TRBJ2-1|TRBV6-1|NA|NA
TGTGCCAGCAAAAACAATGAGCAGTTCTTC
CASKNNEQFF
>TRBJ2-2|TRBV7-9|NA|NA
TGTGCCAGCAGCTCCAGGGGTATCAGCACCGGGGAGCTGTTTTTT
CASSSRGISTGELFF
>TRBJ1-5|TRBV28|once|NA
TGTGCCAGCAGTTTCAGGGAGTGGAATCAGCCCCAGCATTTT
CASSFREWNQPQHF
>TRBJ1-1|TRBV11-3|NA|NA
TGTGCCAGCAGCTTTGCGGGTCCAAACACTGAAGCTTTCTTT
CASSFAGPNTEAFF
>TRBJ2-1|TRBV5-1|NA|NA
TGCGCCAGCAGCTTGGAATCTCACCAAAATGAGCAGTTCTTC
CASSLESHQNEQFF
>TRBJ2-2|TRBV10-2|NA|TRBD2
TGCGCCAGCAGGGGTCATGCACTAGCGGAACTGAACACCGGGGAGCTGTTTTTT
CASRGHALAELNTGELFF
>TRBJ1-2|TRBV6-5|NA|NA
TGTGCCAGCAGTTACAGGGTTGGATCGAACGGCTACACCTTC
CASSYRVGSNGYTF
>TRBJ2-1|TRBV4-2|NA|NA
TGTGCCAGCAGCCAAGATACTAGCAGCAATGAGCAGTTCTTC
CASSQDTSSNEQFF
>TRBJ2-7|TRBV27|NA|NA
TGTGCCAGCAGTTCGTCCTACGAGCAGTACTTC
CASSSSYEQYF
>TRBJ2-2|TRBV6-5|NA|TRBD1
TGTGCCAGCAGCCTGGGACAGGGAAACGGGGAGCTGTTTTTT
CASSLGQGNGELFF
>TRBJ2-5|TRBV10-3|NA|TRBD2
TGTGCCATCAGTGAGTCTCGGGGGAGGGCCTTTGAGACCCAGTACTTC
CAISESRGRAFETQYF
>TRBJ2-7|TRBV5-5|NA|NA
TGTGCCAGCAGCTTCGTTGCGGCCGGTCCGGACGAGCAGTACTTC
CASSFVAAGPDEQYF
>TRBJ2-2|TRBV29-1|NA|NA
TGCAGCGTTGAAGGGACTACCGACACCGGGGAGCTGTTTTTT
CSVEGTTDTGELFF
>TRBJ2-1|TRBV13|NA|TRBD2
TGTGCCAGCAGCCTGCGGGAGGCCCGCTACAATGAGCAGTTCTTC
CASSLREARYNEQFF
>TRBJ2-2|TRBV5-1|once|TRBD1
TGCGCCAGCAGCTTGACGTGGACAGGCTCGTCCGGGGAGCTGTTTTTT
CASSLTWTGSSGELFF
>TRBJ1-1|TRBV6-6|once|NA
TGTGCCAGCAGTTACTCGGGGGGGAACACTGAAGCTTTCTTT
CASSYSGGNTEAFF
>TRBJ1-5|TRBV10-3|NA|NA
TGTGCCATCAGTGAGCCGGGCTATATGGAGGGAATGTATTTT
CAISEPGYMEGMYF